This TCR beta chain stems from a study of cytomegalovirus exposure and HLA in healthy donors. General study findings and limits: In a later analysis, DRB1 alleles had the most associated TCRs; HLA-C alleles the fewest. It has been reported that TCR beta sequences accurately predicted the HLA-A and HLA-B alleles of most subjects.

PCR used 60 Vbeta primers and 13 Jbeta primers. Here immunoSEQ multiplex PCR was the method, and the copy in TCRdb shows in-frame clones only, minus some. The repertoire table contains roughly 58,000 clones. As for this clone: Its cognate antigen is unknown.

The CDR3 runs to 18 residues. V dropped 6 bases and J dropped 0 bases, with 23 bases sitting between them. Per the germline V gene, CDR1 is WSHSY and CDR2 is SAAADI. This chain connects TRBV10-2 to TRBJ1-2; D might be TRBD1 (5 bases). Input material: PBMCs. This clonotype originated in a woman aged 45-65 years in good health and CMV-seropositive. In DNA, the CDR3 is TGCGCCAGCAGGGATCCGAGTCGGCGGGGGACCACTAACTATGGCTACACCTTC. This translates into CASRDPSRRGTTNYGYTF.